This T cell receptor beta chain was found in a study of T-cell reconstitution after alpha-beta-depleted transplantation in children. Study-wide findings and caveats: Reportedly, alpha-beta T cells present about two months post-transplant originated from several hundred expanded clones of graft origin.

This clonotype was found a few times. Antigen unknown. This sample's TCRbeta library carried unique molecular identifier barcodes. TCRdb reanalysed the PCR reads using MiXCR and keeps one entry per CDR3 protein. The table records about a million distinct CDR3 sequences, around 30% of them present only once. Germline CDR1 is LGHNA and CDR2 is YSLEER. The CDR3 has 15 residues. Deletions cut 0 bases from V and 7 bases from J, with 16 bases between. This chain joins TRBV4-3 and TRBJ2-7; TRBD1 might be the D (6 bases). This material consisted of PBMCs, mostly from graft donor cells, taken 360 days after TCRalphabeta/CD19-depleted stem cell transplant. This sequence was found in a boy under three years old who had a stem cell transplant for SCID, so the T cells may come from the graft donor. CDR3 bases: TGCGCCAGCAGCCAAGATCTGATACAGGGAAGGGAGCAGTACTTC. Translated, it gives CASSQDLIQGREQYF.